What follows describes a single T cell receptor (beta chain). The data were obtained in a study of blood T cell repertoires in COVID-19. In the original processing: Nucleated cell counts were estimated from reference gene primer amplification. Generated by immunoSEQ multiplex PCR, the TCRdb table keeps only in-frame clones and is missing some. Clone size and the V and J calls come from that table; the DNA yielded D and trimming. The data contain tens of thousands of clones, about nine tenths of them seen just once; the ten biggest clones take up about 16%. In germline, CDR1 is SGHRS, CDR2 YFSETQ. This CDR3 is built from 16 residues. J gave up 3 bases and V 3 bases, and 8 bases lay outside the gene matches.

Sequencing was performed on peripheral blood. The sequence was collected from a male donor with acute or convalescent COVID-19. V usage is TRBV5-1 and J usage is TRBJ1-4; 7 positions agree with TRBD1. CDR3 DNA sequence: TGCGCCAGCAGCTCAAGGAGACAGGGACCTAATGAAAAACTGTTTTTT. Encoded protein: CASSSRRQGPNEKLFF.